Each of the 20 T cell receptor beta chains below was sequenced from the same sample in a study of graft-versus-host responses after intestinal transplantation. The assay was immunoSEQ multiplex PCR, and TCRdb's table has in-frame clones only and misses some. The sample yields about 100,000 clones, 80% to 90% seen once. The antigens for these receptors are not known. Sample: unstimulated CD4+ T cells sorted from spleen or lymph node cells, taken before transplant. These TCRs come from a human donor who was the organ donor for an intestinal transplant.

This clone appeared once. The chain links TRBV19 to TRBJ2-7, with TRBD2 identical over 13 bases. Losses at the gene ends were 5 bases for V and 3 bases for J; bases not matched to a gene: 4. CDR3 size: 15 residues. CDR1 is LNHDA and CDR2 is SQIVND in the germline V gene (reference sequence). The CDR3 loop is CASSPGLAGFYEQYF. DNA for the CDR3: TGTGCCAGTAGTCCGGGACTAGCGGGATTCTACGAGCAGTACTTC. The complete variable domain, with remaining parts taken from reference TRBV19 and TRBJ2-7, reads DGGITQSPKYLFRKEGQNVTLSCEQNLNHDAMYWYRQDPGQGLRLIYYSQIVNDFQKGDIAEGYSVSREKKESFPLTVTSAQKNPTAFYLCASSPGLAGFYEQYFGPGTRLTVT.

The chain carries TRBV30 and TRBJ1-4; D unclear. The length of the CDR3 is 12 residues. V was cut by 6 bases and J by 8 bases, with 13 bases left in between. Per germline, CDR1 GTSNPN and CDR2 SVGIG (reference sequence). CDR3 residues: CACGPRREKLFF. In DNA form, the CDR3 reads TGTGCCTGCGGGCCCAGGAGGGAAAAACTGTTTTTT.

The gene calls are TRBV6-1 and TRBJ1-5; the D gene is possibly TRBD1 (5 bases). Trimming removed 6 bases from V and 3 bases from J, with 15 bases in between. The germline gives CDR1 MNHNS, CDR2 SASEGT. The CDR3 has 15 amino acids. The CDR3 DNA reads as TGTGCCAGCAGACCAATTTCAGGGTCCAATCAGCCCCAGCATTTT. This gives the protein CASRPISGSNQPQHF.

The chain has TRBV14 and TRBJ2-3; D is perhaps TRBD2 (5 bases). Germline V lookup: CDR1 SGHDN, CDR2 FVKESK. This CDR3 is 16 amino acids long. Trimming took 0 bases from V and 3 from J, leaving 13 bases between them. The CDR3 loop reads CASSQDKGEGTDTQYF. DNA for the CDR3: TGTGCCAGCAGCCAAGATAAGGGTGAGGGAACAGATACGCAGTATTTT. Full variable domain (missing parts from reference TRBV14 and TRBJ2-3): EAGVTQFPSHSVIEKGQTVTLRCDPISGHDNLYWYRRVMGKEIKFLLHFVKESKQDESGMPNNRFLAERTGGTYSTLKVQPAELEDSGVYFCASSQDKGEGTDTQYFGPGTRLTVL.

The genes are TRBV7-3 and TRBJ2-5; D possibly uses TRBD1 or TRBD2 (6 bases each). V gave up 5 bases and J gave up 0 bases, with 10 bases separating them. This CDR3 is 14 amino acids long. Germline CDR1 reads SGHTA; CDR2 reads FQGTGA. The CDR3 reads CASSRRGDQETQYF. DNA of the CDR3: TGTGCCAGCAGCCGTAGGGGGGACCAAGAGACCCAGTACTTC.

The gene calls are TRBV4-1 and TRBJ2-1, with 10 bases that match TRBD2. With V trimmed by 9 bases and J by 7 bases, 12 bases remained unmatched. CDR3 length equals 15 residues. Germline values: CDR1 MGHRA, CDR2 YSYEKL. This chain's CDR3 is CASSLGTSVRNEQFF. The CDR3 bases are TGCGCCAGTAGCTTGGGGACTAGCGTTAGAAATGAGCAGTTCTTC.

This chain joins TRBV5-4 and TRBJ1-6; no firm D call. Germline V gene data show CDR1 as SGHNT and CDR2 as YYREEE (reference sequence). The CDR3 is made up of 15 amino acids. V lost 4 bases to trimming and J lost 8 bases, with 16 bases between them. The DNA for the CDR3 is TGTGCCAGCAGCCCTGACACCCTGCTGGATTCACCCCTCCACTTT. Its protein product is CASSPDTLLDSPLHF.

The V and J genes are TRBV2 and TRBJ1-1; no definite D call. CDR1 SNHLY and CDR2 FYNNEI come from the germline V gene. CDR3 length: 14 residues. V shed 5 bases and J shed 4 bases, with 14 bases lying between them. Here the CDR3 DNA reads TGTGCCAGCAGTAGGTTCGGGGAAGGCACTGAAGCTTTCTTT. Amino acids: CASSRFGEGTEAFF.

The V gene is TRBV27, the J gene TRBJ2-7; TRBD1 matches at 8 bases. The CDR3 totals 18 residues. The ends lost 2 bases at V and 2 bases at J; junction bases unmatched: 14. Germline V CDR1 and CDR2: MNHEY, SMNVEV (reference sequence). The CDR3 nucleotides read TGTGCCAGCAGTTTAAGGGCCATCTACCCGGGACAGGCCTACGAGCAGTACTTC. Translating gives CASSLRAIYPGQAYEQYF.

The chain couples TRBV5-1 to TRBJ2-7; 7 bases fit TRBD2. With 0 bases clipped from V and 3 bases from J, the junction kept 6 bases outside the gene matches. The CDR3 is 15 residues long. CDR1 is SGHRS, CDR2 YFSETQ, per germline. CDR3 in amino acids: CASSLAWTSIYEQYF. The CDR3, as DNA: TGCGCCAGCAGCTTGGCCTGGACTAGTATCTACGAGCAGTACTTC.

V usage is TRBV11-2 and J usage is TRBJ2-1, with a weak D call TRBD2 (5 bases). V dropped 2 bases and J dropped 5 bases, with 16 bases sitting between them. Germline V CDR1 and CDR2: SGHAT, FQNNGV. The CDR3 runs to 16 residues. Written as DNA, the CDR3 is TGTGCCAGCAGCTTACCACTAGGCGCCGCCGACAATGAGCAGTTCTTC. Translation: CASSLPLGAADNEQFF.

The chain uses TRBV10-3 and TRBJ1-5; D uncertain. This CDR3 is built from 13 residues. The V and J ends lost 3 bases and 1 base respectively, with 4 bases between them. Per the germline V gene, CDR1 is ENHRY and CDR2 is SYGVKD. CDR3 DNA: TGTGCCATCAGTGATGGCAGCAATCAGCCCCAGCATTTT. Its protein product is CAISDGSNQPQHF.

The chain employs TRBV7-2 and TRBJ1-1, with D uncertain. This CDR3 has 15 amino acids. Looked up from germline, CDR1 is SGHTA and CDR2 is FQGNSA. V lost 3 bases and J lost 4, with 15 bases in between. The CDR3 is CASSFDGLAVTEAFF. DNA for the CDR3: TGTGCCAGCAGCTTTGATGGCCTTGCTGTCACTGAAGCTTTCTTT. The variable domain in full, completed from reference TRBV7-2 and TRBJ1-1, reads GAGVSQSPSNKVTEKGKDVELRCDPISGHTALYWYRQSLGQGLEFLIYFQGNSAPDKSGLPSDRFSAERTGGSVSTLTIQRTQQEDSAVYLCASSFDGLAVTEAFFGQGTRLTVV.

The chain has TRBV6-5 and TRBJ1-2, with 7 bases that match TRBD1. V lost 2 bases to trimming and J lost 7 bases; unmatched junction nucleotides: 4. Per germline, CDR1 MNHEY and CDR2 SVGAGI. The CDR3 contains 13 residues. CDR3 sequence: CASSYEGARGYTF. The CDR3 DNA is TGTGCCAGCAGTTACGAGGGGGCTCGTGGCTACACCTTC.

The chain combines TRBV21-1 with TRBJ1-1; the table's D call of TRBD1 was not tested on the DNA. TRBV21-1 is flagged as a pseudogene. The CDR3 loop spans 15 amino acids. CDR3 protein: CASSSTGTVNTEAFF. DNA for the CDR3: TGTGCCAGCAGCAGCACAGGGACGGTGAACACTGAAGCTTTCTTT.

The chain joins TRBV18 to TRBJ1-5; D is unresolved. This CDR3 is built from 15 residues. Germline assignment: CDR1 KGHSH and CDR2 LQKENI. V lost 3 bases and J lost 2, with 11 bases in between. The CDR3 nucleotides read TGTGCCAGCTCACCTGGCAGAAGGGGCAATCAGCCCCAGCATTTT. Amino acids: CASSPGRRGNQPQHF.

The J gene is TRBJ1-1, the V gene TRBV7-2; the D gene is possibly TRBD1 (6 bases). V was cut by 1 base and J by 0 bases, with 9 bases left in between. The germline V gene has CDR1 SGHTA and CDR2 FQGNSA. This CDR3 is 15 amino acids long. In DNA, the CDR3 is TGTGCCAGCAGCTTAGTTACAGGGTTGAACACTGAAGCTTTCTTT. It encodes CASSLVTGLNTEAFF.

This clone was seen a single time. The CDR3 nucleotides are TGTGCCAGCAGCTTAGTAGGAACCTACGAGCAGTACTTC. The encoded protein is CASSLVGTYEQYF. The gene calls are TRBV7-6 and TRBJ2-7, with D unclear. The germline V gene has CDR1 SGHVS and CDR2 FNYEAQ. The V and J ends lost 1 base and 2 bases respectively, with 6 bases between them. The CDR3 covers 13 residues.

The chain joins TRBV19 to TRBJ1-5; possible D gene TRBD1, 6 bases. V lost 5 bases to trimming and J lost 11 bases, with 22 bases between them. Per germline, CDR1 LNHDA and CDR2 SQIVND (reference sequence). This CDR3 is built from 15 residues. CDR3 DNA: TGTGCCAGTAGTGCCAGGGGCGGATCCGGGGAGACCCAGCATTTT. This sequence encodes CASSARGGSGETQHF. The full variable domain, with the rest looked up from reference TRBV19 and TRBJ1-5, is DGGITQSPKYLFRKEGQNVTLSCEQNLNHDAMYWYRQDPGQGLRLIYYSQIVNDFQKGDIAEGYSVSREKKESFPLTVTSAQKNPTAFYLCASSARGGSGETQHFGDGTRLSIL.

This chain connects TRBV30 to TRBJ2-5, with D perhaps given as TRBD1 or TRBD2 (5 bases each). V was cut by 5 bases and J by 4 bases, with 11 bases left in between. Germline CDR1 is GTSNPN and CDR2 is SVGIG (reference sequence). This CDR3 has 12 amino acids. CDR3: CAWRGRGETQYF. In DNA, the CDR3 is TGTGCCTGGCGGGGTAGGGGAGAGACCCAGTACTTC.